Sequencing of this T cell receptor beta chain was carried out in a study of T cells in Graves' hyperthyroidism and ophthalmopathy. In regard to this clonotype: What it binds is unknown.

Ophthalmopathy patients had Clinical Activity Score at least 3, NOSPECS grade at least 4, duration under 3 months. Using RNA transcripts as the source, TCR beta CDR3 regions were amplified. The HTBI primer set drove a first-round RT-PCR of the TCR CDR3. Each CDR3 protein gets one entry after TCRdb re-called the multiplex PCR reads with MiXCR. The sample shows some 490,000 distinct CDR3 sequences, about 20% of them seen only once. Study observations and caveats: Blood also carried most thyroid clonotypes expanded above 0.001. In simple terms, a model built on 13 V-J features told ophthalmopathy apart from stable hyperthyroidism.

The CDR3 covers 14 residues. V was cut by 5 bases and J by 0 bases, with 10 bases left in between. This sequence was found in a woman in her 70s with Graves' ophthalmopathy. Sequencing input: blood. The chain joins TRBV12-3 or TRBV12-4 to TRBJ2-5, with D possibly matching TRBD1 (6 bases). The CDR3 loop is CASSTYRDQETQYF. In nucleotides, the CDR3 is TGTGCCAGCAGTACATACAGGGACCAAGAGACCCAGTACTTC.